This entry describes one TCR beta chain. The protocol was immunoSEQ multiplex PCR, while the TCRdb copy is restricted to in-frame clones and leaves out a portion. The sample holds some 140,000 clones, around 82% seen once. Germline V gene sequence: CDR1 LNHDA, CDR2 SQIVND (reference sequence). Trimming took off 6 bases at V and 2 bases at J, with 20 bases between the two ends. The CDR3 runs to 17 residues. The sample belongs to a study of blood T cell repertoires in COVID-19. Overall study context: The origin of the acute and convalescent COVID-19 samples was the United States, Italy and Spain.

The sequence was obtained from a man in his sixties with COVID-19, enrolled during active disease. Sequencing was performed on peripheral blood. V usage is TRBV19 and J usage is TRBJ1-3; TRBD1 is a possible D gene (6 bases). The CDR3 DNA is TGTGCCAGTAGCCAAACACACAGGGTAGTGGCTGGAAACACCATATATTTT. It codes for CASSQTHRVVAGNTIYF.